Given below is one T cell receptor (beta chain) in context. The antigen is undetermined. Sequencing ends 3 residues short of the CDR3 end; the germline J gene provides the rest. This entry belongs to a study of T cells in women clearing cervical HPV infection. Genomic DNA, averaging about 1,200 ng per sample, yielded TCR beta CDR3 via immunoSEQ. TCRdb's table, derived via immunoSEQ multiplex PCR, lists solely in-frame clones and lacks some. The record lists 44,000 or so clones, of which the ten most abundant hold approximately 0.9%. The CDR3 covers 15 residues. With V trimmed by 8 bases and J by 0 bases, 5 bases remained unmatched. Study-wide results and limits: Repertoire richness, not evenness, was significantly elevated in CIN3+ cases versus controls.

The chain carries TRBV12-3 or TRBV12-4 and TRBJ2-7; 12 nucleotides line up with TRBD2. The sample taken for sequencing was blood buffy coat. The clonotype comes from a woman between 18 and 69 years old with a cervical HPV16 infection that either progressed to CIN3+ or cleared (not recorded which). The CDR3 sequence: CASCWTSGDSYEQYF. Incomplete CDR3 DNA: TGTGCCAGCTGCTGGACTAGCGGGGACTCCTACGAG.